Listed below are T cell receptor beta chains from one sample, sequenced in a study of T cell responses to AZD1222 COVID-19 vaccine. Assay: immunoSEQ multiplex PCR; the TCRdb copy retains only in-frame clones and omits some. Here the sample spans about 150,000 clones, over 75% being singletons. Source: peripheral blood, taken 28 days after the second AZD1222 dose. The receptors derive from an adult who received the AZD1222 COVID-19 vaccine. The CDR3 runs from the conserved cysteine through the conserved F or W. D genes are given only for firm matches. Clone size, where shown, is once, few, many, or a class for clones that have expanded.

TRBJ1-4 | - | - | TRBV7-2 | TGTGCCAGCAGCCCCGGGCCCTCAACTAATGAAAAACTGTTTTTT | CASSPGPSTNEKLFF
TRBJ1-6 | TRBD1 | - | TRBV2 | TGTGCCAGCAGTGTTGAGGGGGCGAAGAATTCACCCCTCCACTTT | CASSVEGAKNSPLHF
TRBJ2-1 | TRBD2 | once | TRBV24-1 | TGTGCCACCAGCCCAGCGGGACCCGTTAATGAGCAGTTCTTC | CATSPAGPVNEQFF
TRBJ2-2 | TRBD2 | once | TRBV3-1/TRBV3-2 | TGTGCCAGCAGCCACAGAACAAAAGCGGGAGTGGACACCGGGGAGCTGTTTTTT | CASSHRTKAGVDTGELFF
TRBJ2-2 | TRBD1 | - | TRBV28 | TGTGCCAGCAGTTTGGTAGGACAGGTAGTGTCGGGGGAGCTGTTTTTT | CASSLVGQVVSGELFF
TRBJ2-7 | - | - | TRBV2 | TGTGCCAGCAGTGAAGGCGGCTATTCCTACGAGCAGTACTTC | CASSEGGYSYEQYF
TRBJ2-5 | - | - | TRBV19 | TGTGCCAGTAGTATGATGGCCACTCAAGAGACCCAGTACTTC | CASSMMATQETQYF
TRBJ2-6 | - | once | TRBV3-1/TRBV3-2 | TGTGCCAGCAGCCCCCCCGACATCTCTGGGGCCAACGTCCTGACTTTC | CASSPPDISGANVLTF
TRBJ1-2 | - | - | TRBV5-5 | TGTGCCAGCAGCTTGGAGGCAACCGACTATGGCTACACCTTC | CASSLEATDYGYTF
TRBJ2-3 | TRBD2 | - | TRBV27 | TGTGCCAGCAGTTCCCCGGGGGGAAGCACAGATACGCAGTATTTT | CASSSPGGSTDTQYF
TRBJ2-7 | - | few | TRBV28 | TGTGCCACCGCCTCAAGCTCCTTTCCTCCCTACGAGCAGTACTTC | CATASSSFPPYEQYF
TRBJ2-7 | TRBD1 | - | TRBV5-1 | TGCGCCAGCAGCACAGGGGACTCCTACGAGCAGTACTTC | CASSTGDSYEQYF
TRBJ1-1 | - | once | TRBV11-3 | TGTGCCAGCTCATACGGAGAGGACACTGAAGCTTTCTTT | CASSYGEDTEAFF
TRBJ2-1 | TRBD2 | - | TRBV4-1 | TGCGCCAGCAGCCAGCCTACTAGCGGTAGCTCCTACAATGAGCAGTTCTTC | CASSQPTSGSSYNEQFF
TRBJ2-3 | TRBD2 | - | TRBV7-2 | TGTGCCAGCAGCTTATCAGCGGGAGCCTACACAGATACGCAGTATTTT | CASSLSAGAYTDTQYF
TRBJ2-7 | - | - | TRBV11-2 | TGTGCCAGCAGCTTAGCAGATTACGAGCAGTACTTC | CASSLADYEQYF
TRBJ1-1 | TRBD1 | - | TRBV13 | TGTGCCAGCAGCTTAGAGGAGGGGGCGCGAGCTTTCTTT | CASSLEEGARAFF
TRBJ1-1 | TRBD1 | - | TRBV7-9 | TGTGCCAGCAGCTCCCGGACAGGGGGGAACACTGAAGCTTTCTTT | CASSSRTGGNTEAFF
TRBJ1-2 | - | - | TRBV5-6 | TGTGCCAGCAGCTTTGAGGGACGTAACTATGGCTACACCTTC | CASSFEGRNYGYTF
TRBJ1-3 | - | - | TRBV6-4 | TGTGCCAGCAGTGAGGCAGCGGGGGCTGGAAACACCATATATTTT | CASSEAAGAGNTIYF
TRBJ1-5 | - | once | TRBV5-4 | TGTGCCAGCAGCTTAGGCCCGACCGAACAGCCCCAGCATTTT | CASSLGPTEQPQHF
TRBJ1-3 | - | - | TRBV30 | TGTGCCTGGAGCAGTATAGGGGCCAGAAACACCATATATTTT | CAWSSIGARNTIYF
TRBJ2-7 | - | - | TRBV12-3/TRBV12-4 | TGTGCCAGCAGTTTGTGGTCCAACGAGCAGTACTTC | CASSLWSNEQYF
TRBJ2-5 | - | - | TRBV14 | TGTGCCAGCAGCCAAGATCTCGGCCCCCAAGAGACCCAGTACTTC | CASSQDLGPQETQYF
TRBJ1-1 | - | - | TRBV27 | TGTGCCAGCAGTTTAACTGGGGCCATGCGCGCTGAAGCTTTCTTT | CASSLTGAMRAEAFF
TRBJ1-5 | TRBD1 | - | TRBV2 | TGTGCCAGCAGTGAGCAGGGGGGTTATAGCAATCAGCCCCAGCATTTT | CASSEQGGYSNQPQHF
TRBJ2-7 | TRBD2 | - | TRBV28 | TGTGCCAGCCAGAGGGTACTAGCGAAACACTACGAGCAGTACTTC | CASQRVLAKHYEQYF
TRBJ1-5 | TRBD1 | - | TRBV19 | TGTGCCAGTAGTATAAGACAGGGTGGTCAGCCCCAGCATTTT | CASSIRQGGQPQHF
TRBJ2-5 | TRBD2 | - | TRBV5-5 | TGTGCCAGCAGCGCCGGGACTAGCGGGAAAGAGACCCAGTACTTC | CASSAGTSGKETQYF
TRBJ1-1 | - | - | TRBV9 | TGTGCCAGCAGCCCCGGGCCCAACACTGAAGCTTTCTTT | CASSPGPNTEAFF
TRBJ1-5 | - | once | TRBV23-1 | TGCGCCAGCAGACCCACCGGACGTAGCAATCAGCCCCAGCATTTT | CASRPTGRSNQPQHF
TRBJ2-7 | - | - | TRBV1 | TGCACTCACAAGCCAAGTAGGCCTAGCGGGCTTCAGAGCTCCTACGAGCAGTACTTC | CTHKPSRPSGLQSSYEQYF
TRBJ1-6 | - | - | TRBV5-1 | TGCGCCAGCAGCCCTGCTGGGGGGAACCAAGGGGCCCTCCACTTT | CASSPAGGNQGALHF
TRBJ1-1 | - | - | TRBV19 | TGTGCCAGTAGTGCCGACCAGGGTTGGGACACTGAAGCTTTCTTT | CASSADQGWDTEAFF
TRBJ2-7 | - | - | TRBV3-1/TRBV3-2 | TGTGCCAGCAGCCCACGATGGACGGGCTACGAGCAGTACTTC | CASSPRWTGYEQYF
TRBJ2-5 | - | once | TRBV24-1 | TGTGCCACCAGTGACGGGACTTTCACCGAGACCCAGTACTTC | CATSDGTFTETQYF
TRBJ2-7 | TRBD2 | - | TRBV20-1 | TGCAGTGCTAGTCCGGGGCTAGCGGGAGCCAATTCCTACGAGCAGTACTTC | CSASPGLAGANSYEQYF
TRBJ1-5 | - | once | TRBV27 | TGTGCCAGCAGTTTTGACGATTTTCAGCCCCAGCATTTT | CASSFDDFQPQHF
TRBJ2-3 | - | - | TRBV6-4 | TGTGCCAGCAGTGAGGGGGGGGCGGTTGCAGATACGCAGTATTTT | CASSEGGAVADTQYF
TRBJ2-1 | TRBD2 | - | TRBV19 | TGTGCCAGTAGTATCTGGGGACTAGCGGGACCGCACTCCTACAATGAGCAGTTCTTC | CASSIWGLAGPHSYNEQFF
TRBJ2-1 | TRBD2 | - | TRBV30 | TGTGCCTGGGCTCTCCTTACTAGCGGGAGTGGTGAGCAGTTCTTC | CAWALLTSGSGEQFF
TRBJ2-5 | TRBD2 | - | TRBV4-1 | TGCGCCAGCAGCCAAGGAGCTAGCGGGAGGGCCGAGACCCAGTACTTC | CASSQGASGRAETQYF